This TCR beta chain was found in a study of blood T cell repertoires in COVID-19. The wider study: Samples representing acute and convalescent COVID-19 were sourced from the United States, Italy and Spain. In each case, the material was cDNA or gDNA derived from T cells, B-cell-depleted T cells, or PBMCs.

Sequenced by immunoSEQ multiplex PCR; TCRdb stores in-frame clones only, minus some. The repertoire holds roughly 280,000 clones, with around nine tenths as singletons. The CDR3 has 17 amino acids. The sample taken for sequencing was peripheral blood. This receptor was identified in a woman younger than 45 with COVID-19, enrolled during active disease. The rearrangement links TRBV21-1 to TRBJ1-4; TRBD1 reflects the table's D call only, with no check against the DNA. TRBV21-1 is recorded as a pseudogene. This chain's CDR3 is CASNIQGFRGTNEKLFF. Here the CDR3 DNA reads TGTGCCAGCAATATACAGGGATTCAGGGGCACTAATGAAAAACTGTTTTTT.